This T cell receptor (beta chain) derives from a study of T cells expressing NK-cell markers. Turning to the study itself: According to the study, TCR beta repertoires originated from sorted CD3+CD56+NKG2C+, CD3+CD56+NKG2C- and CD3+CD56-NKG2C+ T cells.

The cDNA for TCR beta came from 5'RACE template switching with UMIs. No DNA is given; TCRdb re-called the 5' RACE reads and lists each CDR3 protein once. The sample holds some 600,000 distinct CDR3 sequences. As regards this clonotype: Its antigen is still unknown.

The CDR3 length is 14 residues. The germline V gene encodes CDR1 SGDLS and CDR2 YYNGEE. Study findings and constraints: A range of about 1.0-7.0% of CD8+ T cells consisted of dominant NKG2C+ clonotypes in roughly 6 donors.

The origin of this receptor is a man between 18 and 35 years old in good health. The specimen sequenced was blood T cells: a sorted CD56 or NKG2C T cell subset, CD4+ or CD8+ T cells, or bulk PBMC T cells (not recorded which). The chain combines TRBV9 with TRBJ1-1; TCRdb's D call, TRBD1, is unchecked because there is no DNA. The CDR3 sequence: CASSVGGAAPEAFF.